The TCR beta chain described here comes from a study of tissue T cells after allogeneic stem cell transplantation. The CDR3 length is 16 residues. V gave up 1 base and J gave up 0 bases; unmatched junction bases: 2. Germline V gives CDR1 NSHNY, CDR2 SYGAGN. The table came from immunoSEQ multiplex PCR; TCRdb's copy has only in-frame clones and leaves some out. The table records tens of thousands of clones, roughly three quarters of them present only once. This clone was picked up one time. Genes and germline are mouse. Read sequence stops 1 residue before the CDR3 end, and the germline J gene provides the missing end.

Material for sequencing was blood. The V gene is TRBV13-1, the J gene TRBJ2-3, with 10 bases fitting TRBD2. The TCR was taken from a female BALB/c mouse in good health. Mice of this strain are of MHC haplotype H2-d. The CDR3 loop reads CASSDPGGASAETLYF. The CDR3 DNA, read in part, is TGTGCCAGCAGTGATCCTGGGGGGGCAAGTGCAGAAACGCTGTAT.